This record looks at one TCR beta chain sequence and its context. These data are taken from a study of T cells in localized non-small cell lung cancer. Sequencing was performed with immunoSEQ multiplex PCR; in TCRdb, only in-frame clones are kept and a portion is missing. The repertoire holds about 52,000 clones, with about three quarters as singletons. CDR1 and CDR2 (germline): SGDLS, YYNGEE. The CDR3 covers 13 residues. The ends were cut back, 0 bases at V and 10 bases at J, with 11 bases in the middle. The TCR sequence derives from a woman aged 35-75 years with stage II lung adenocarcinoma. This specimen was PBMCs, taken before any cancer treatment. This sequence joins TRBV9 and TRBJ2-1, with D maybe TRBD2 (5 bases). CDR3 sequence reads: CASSVGGRGEQFF. As DNA, the CDR3 is TGTGCCAGCAGCGTAGGAGGGAGAGGAGAGCAGTTCTTC. Looking up the rest from reference TRBV9 and TRBJ2-1 gives the full variable domain: DSGVTQTPKHLITATGQRVTLRCSPRSGDLSVYWYQQSLDQGLQFLIQYYNGEERAKGNILERFSAQQFPDLHSELNLSSLELGDSALYFCASSVGGRGEQFFGPGTRLTVL.